This TCR beta chain was obtained from a study of T cells in localized non-small cell lung cancer (dated by TCRdb to the early 2020s). For context, the study as a whole: Comparing tumors with uninvolved tumor-adjacent lungs, the study looked at the T cell repertoires of around 250 patients with early-stage NSCLC. Of the NSCLC patients, over 120 were male and around 99 were female, and the mean age was about 69 years. All 220 or so NSCLC patients in the cohort were treatment-naive and had localized lung tumors that were resected. On the study overall, not on this receptor specifically: Multi-region tumor sequencing was not performed, so intratumor heterogeneity could not be excluded. A median of 57 of the top 100 tumor clones were detected in paired uninvolved adjacent lung, and about 29 of these tumor clones were also found among the top 100 clones of the paired uninvolved adjacent lung. Longer overall survival was associated with higher T cell density in blood, whereas shorter survival was associated with higher clonality in adjacent lung. Uninvolved tumor-adjacent lung showed the highest T cell clonality, higher than tumor, which suggests more focused antigenic responses in the uninvolved tumor-adjacent lung. Because the study design was exploratory, TCR variables were selected using unadjusted p-values without false-discovery rate correction.

The CDR1 and CDR2 encoded by the germline V gene (reference sequence) are LNHDA and SQIVND. Germline trimming: 6 bases from V, 0 bases from J; junction bases outside gene matches: 3. From its cysteine to its phenylalanine, the CDR3 spans 14 amino acids. Solely the CDR3 DNA is kept, with 42 bases framed from the first base. At diagnosis, tumor, uninvolved tumor-adjacent lung and peripheral blood were collected and then preserved as a mix of FFPE and fresh-frozen material. Worth noting for this clone: The specificity of this receptor is unknown. Base qualities are not recorded, but no much larger clone differs from it by a single base.

TCR beta CDR3 regions were sequenced from DNA using the immunoSEQ Assay. Per the authors' processing: To compute T cell density, TCR beta template counts were normalized to usable DNA, which was estimated by amplifying housekeeping genes. Using the preseqR package, richness was estimated by extrapolating to 120,000 templates for tissue samples and 400,000 templates for PBMC samples. Clonality was defined by subtracting Pielou's evenness from one. To identify tissue-enriched TCRs, differential abundance testing was run on productive amino-acid clonotypes with a minimum total count of 5 and an alpha of 0.1. Repertoire overlap between compartments was quantified with the Jaccard Index and Morisita Overlap Index. TCR beta CDR3s were clustered by GLIPH together with public tetramer-defined viral CDR3s, and at least three viral sequences plus V-gene enrichment were required for viral motifs. The clones in this table, taken by TCRdb from immuneACCESS, are in-frame only. Not every clone is retained; where verified, under half of the shortfall comes from an unresolved V gene, and the cause of the rest is unknown. The V and J calls and clone size come from that table; D and trimming were worked out from the DNA. This sample lists about 1,500 clones; 30% to 40% were detected once. The ten biggest clones cover 12% to 15% of the sample.

The clonotype was recovered from a woman aged 35 to 75 with stage I lung adenocarcinoma. The chain couples TRBV19 to TRBJ1-1; TRBD1 lines up with 8 middle nucleotides. This specimen was lung tumor tissue, taken before any cancer treatment. The nucleotides read TGTGCCAGTAGGGGACAGGCAATGAACACTGAAGCTTTCTTT. It translates as CASRGQAMNTEAFF.